These 32 T cell receptor beta chains originate from one sample sequenced in a study of vaccination effects on CD4 cells after COVID-19. The ViraFEST assay expanded antigen-specific CD4+ T cells with viral peptide pools before sequencing. Subsequent to a culture period of about nine days, CD4+ T cells were isolated. Testing of the vaccine recipients showed negative nucleocapsid antibodies and no prior SARS-CoV-2 infection. The data were produced by immunoSEQ multiplex PCR, yet TCRdb's version contains in-frame clones alone and is incomplete. Altogether roughly 63,000 clones are present, about 80% being singletons, with the ten largest covering 10% to 15%. These receptors' antigens are unknown. Here the sequenced sample was CD4+ T cells from PBMCs cultured with SARS-CoV-2 spike peptides, taken before COVID-19 vaccination. The receptor set was obtained from a human donor who received a COVID-19 vaccine.

This chain uses TRBV2 with TRBJ2-3; 8 bases are a match to TRBD2. Per germline, CDR1 SNHLY and CDR2 FYNNEI. This CDR3 has 16 amino acids. V trimming: 6 bases; J trimming: 1 base; junction bases outside the gene matches: 9. CDR3 residues: CASRKRLRGGTDTQYF. The CDR3 region has the DNA TGTGCCAGCAGGAAGCGGTTGCGGGGGGGCACAGATACGCAGTATTTT.

The chain couples TRBV3-1 (or the pseudogene TRBV3-2) to TRBJ2-5; possibly TRBD2 for D (7 bases). The CDR3 contains 17 residues. The V end lost 3 bases, the J end lost 2 bases, and 19 bases lay between the germline ends. Germline CDR1 reads LGHDT; CDR2 reads YNNKEL (reference sequence). The CDR3 loop reads CASSQGLGAGTQETQYF. The CDR3 region has the DNA TGTGCCAGCAGCCAGGGTCTGGGAGCGGGGACACAAGAGACCCAGTACTTC.

The chain recombines TRBV12-3 or TRBV12-4 with TRBJ2-3; D gene ambiguous. V was clipped by 3 bases and J by 2 bases, with 3 bases between them. This CDR3 has 12 amino acids. The CDR3 sequence: CASSFYTDTQYF. The CDR3 DNA reads as TGTGCCAGCAGTTTTTACACAGATACGCAGTATTTT.

Only one count was recorded for this clone. The chain joins TRBV6-2 or TRBV6-3 to TRBJ1-3; the D is unclear. Trimming took off 2 bases at V and 3 bases at J, with 20 bases between the two ends. The CDR3 is made up of 18 amino acids. Germline V lookup: CDR1 MNHEY, CDR2 SVGEGT. The CDR3 DNA reads as TGTGCCAGCAGTTACACGGAGGACGGTCTGCTGAGTGGAAACACCATATATTTT. It codes for CASSYTEDGLLSGNTIYF.

The CDR3 loop is CASSQARFGELFF. The CDR3 bases are TGTGCCAGCAGCCAAGCCCGGTTCGGGGAGCTGTTTTTT. J is TRBJ2-2 and V is TRBV3-1 (or the pseudogene TRBV3-2); D is undetermined. The germline V and J ends were trimmed by 1 base and 7 bases, with 7 bases remaining between them. The CDR3 consists of 13 residues. The germline gives CDR1 LGHDT, CDR2 YNNKEL (reference sequence).

This chain joins TRBV30 and TRBJ1-6; D remains unclear. Trimming stripped 7 bases from V and 0 bases from J, with 13 bases between. CDR1 is GTSNPN, CDR2 SVGIG, per germline (reference sequence). This CDR3 has 15 amino acids. For the CDR3, the DNA is TGTGCCTTTCACCGGACCAGCTCCTATAATTCACCCCTCCACTTT. Its protein is CAFHRTSSYNSPLHF.

V usage is TRBV9 and J usage is TRBJ1-6, with 7 bases aligning to TRBD1. Germline CDR1 reads SGDLS; CDR2 reads YYNGEE. This CDR3 is 15 amino acids long. V shed 3 bases, J shed 7 bases, and the junction held 7 bases outside the gene matches. The CDR3 reads CASSGGGSGNSPLHF. CDR3 nucleotide sequence: TGTGCCAGCAGCGGAGGGGGCTCGGGAAATTCACCCCTCCACTTT.

This clone was detected once. The rearrangement links TRBV29-1 to TRBJ1-1, with 7 bases lining up with TRBD1. J lost 1 base, V lost 5 bases, and 1 base had no gene match. The CDR3 consists of 12 residues. Germline CDR1 reads SQVTM; CDR2 reads ANQGSEA. The CDR3 region is CSVRQGNTEAFF. CDR3 coding DNA: TGCAGCGTTAGACAGGGGAACACTGAAGCTTTCTTT.

The V gene is TRBV18, the J gene TRBJ1-6, with D hard to call. This CDR3 contains 17 residues. Germline V CDR1 and CDR2: KGHSH, LQKENI. V was clipped by 3 bases and J by 0 bases, with 12 bases between them. CDR3 DNA: TGTGCCAGCTCACCTATAGGCCTGTCCTCCTATAATTCACCCCTCCACTTT. Residues: CASSPIGLSSYNSPLHF.

This clone was counted only a few times. The chain employs TRBV2 and TRBJ2-3, with D uncertain. Germline values: CDR1 SNHLY, CDR2 FYNNEI. The CDR3 sequence is 12 residues long. Trimming removed 5 bases from V and 5 bases from J, with 8 bases in between. The CDR3 reads CASSPSIDTQYF. The CDR3 coding sequence is TGTGCCAGCAGTCCTTCAATAGATACGCAGTATTTT.

V gene TRBV19 combines with J gene TRBJ2-1, with 11 nucleotides matching TRBD2. Germline loops: CDR1 LNHDA, CDR2 SQIVND (reference sequence). CDR3 size: 16 residues. J gave up 6 bases and V 3 bases, and 7 bases lay outside the gene matches. As DNA, the CDR3 is TGTGCCAGTAGTATTAGCGGGGGGGGATACATCAATGAGCAGTTCTTC. Translation gives CASSISGGGYINEQFF.

The chain recombines TRBV10-2 with TRBJ2-7, with D perhaps matching TRBD2 (5 bases). Germline V gene lookup returns CDR1 WSHSY and CDR2 SAAADI. The CDR3 extends over 15 amino acids. V dropped 3 bases and J dropped 0 bases, with 12 bases sitting between them. The CDR3 nucleotides read TGCGCCAGCAGTGACCCGGGGTTCAGCTCCTACGAGCAGTACGTC. Its protein is CASSDPGFSSYEQYV.

The chain recombines TRBV21-1 with TRBJ2-5; the D call in the table, TRBD1, was not verified against the DNA. TRBV21-1 is a pseudogene segment. This CDR3 comprises 14 residues. The CDR3: CASSKAAGEETQYF. The CDR3 DNA reads TGTGCCAGCAGCAAAGCGGCAGGGGAAGAGACCCAGTACTTC.

The chain couples TRBV7-6 to TRBJ2-2; 12 bases match TRBD2. The trim removed 1 base at V and 5 bases at J, leaving 8 bases unmatched. The CDR3 has 18 amino acids. From germline, CDR1 is SGHVS and CDR2 FNYEAQ. CDR3 sequence (DNA): TGTGCCAGCAGCTTAGTTCCGACTAGCGGGGGAAATACCGGGGAGCTGTTTTTT. Its translation: CASSLVPTSGGNTGELFF.

The chain joins TRBV29-1 to TRBJ1-5, with TRBD1 as a possible D gene (6 bases). The ends were cut back, 4 bases at V and 2 bases at J, with 12 bases in the middle. CDR3 length equals 14 residues. Germline V gene sequence: CDR1 SQVTM, CDR2 ANQGSEA. CDR3 nucleotide sequence: TGCAGCGTTGTTCCGGGGGCAGGCAATCAGCCCCAGCATTTT. Translation gives CSVVPGAGNQPQHF.

The CDR3 protein is CAWSDPRQAKAGELFF. The CDR3 DNA is TGTGCCTGGAGTGATCCTCGGCAGGCGAAGGCCGGGGAGCTGTTTTTT. The chain couples TRBV30 to TRBJ2-2; no firm D call. There are 16 residues in the CDR3. V lost 1 base to trimming and J lost 6 bases, with 18 bases between them. Germline-derived CDR1 and CDR2 are GTSNPN and SVGIG (reference sequence).

J is TRBJ1-2 and V is TRBV5-5; 10 bases are a match to TRBD1. Trimming at V came to 5 bases and at J to 2 bases, leaving 3 bases not matched to a gene. The CDR3 is 14 residues long. The germline V gene encodes CDR1 SGHKS and CDR2 YYEKEE (reference sequence). CDR3 bases: TGTGCCAGCAGGACGGGACAGGGGAACTATGGCTACACCTTC. Its protein product is CASRTGQGNYGYTF.

The chain links TRBV28 to TRBJ1-5, with D possibly being TRBD1 (6 bases). This CDR3 region has 15 residues. CDR1 and CDR2 from the germline V gene are MDHEN and SYDVKM. The V and J ends lost 7 bases and 2 bases respectively, with 15 bases between them. The CDR3 DNA sequence: TGTGCCAGCATAAATGGGGGCGCCGGCAATCAGCCCCAGCATTTT. Amino acids: CASINGGAGNQPQHF.

This clone was observed a few times. The chain recombines TRBV3-1 (or the pseudogene TRBV3-2) with TRBJ1-2; 7 nucleotides agree with TRBD1. V shed 4 bases and J 4 bases; nucleotides not matched to a gene: 6. This CDR3 spans 14 amino acids. In germline, CDR1 is LGHDT, CDR2 YNNKEL (reference sequence). The CDR3 region is CASSRTGQTYGYTF. Written as DNA, the CDR3 is TGTGCCAGCAGCCGAACGGGACAGACCTATGGCTACACCTTC.

V gene TRBV5-1 combines with J gene TRBJ2-3; a possible D gene is TRBD1 (6 bases). The CDR3 extends over 15 amino acids. Trimming cost V 2 bases and J 6 bases, with 16 bases left between them. Germline CDR1 SGHRS, CDR2 YFSETQ. The CDR3 DNA reads as TGCGCCAGCAGCTTTTTACAGGGATCAAGCGATACGCAGTATTTT. It is translated as CASSFLQGSSDTQYF.

The genes are TRBV4-2 and TRBJ1-5; D might be TRBD1 (5 bases). This CDR3 comprises 13 residues. V was pared by 1 base and J by 6 bases, with 7 bases between. In germline, CDR1 is LGHNA, CDR2 YNFKEQ. For the CDR3, the DNA is TGTGCCAGCAGCCAAGGAGGGGTTCAGCCCCAGCATTTT. Its protein is CASSQGGVQPQHF.

This chain joins TRBV6-5 and TRBJ2-2, with 10 bases identical to TRBD2. The germline V gene encodes CDR1 MNHEY and CDR2 SVGAGI. CDR3 length: 15 amino acids. V gave up 7 bases and J gave up 0 bases; unmatched junction bases: 2. The CDR3 coding sequence is TGTGCCAGCAATAGCGGGGGGACGAACACCGGGGAGCTGTTTTTT. Its protein product is CASNSGGTNTGELFF.

The J gene is TRBJ2-1, the V gene TRBV20-1, with D hard to call. V was cut by 3 bases and J by 7 bases, with 4 bases left in between. There are 10 residues in the CDR3. CDR1 is DFQATT and CDR2 is SNEGSKA in the germline V gene (reference sequence). The CDR3 region has the DNA TGCAGTGCTAGTAGAAATGAGCAGTTCTTC. Protein sequence: CSASRNEQFF.

This clone occurred once. J is TRBJ1-1 and V is TRBV19; tentative D call: TRBD1 (5 bases). The V and J ends lost 2 bases and 5 bases respectively, with 21 bases between them. CDR1 is LNHDA and CDR2 is SQIVND in the germline V gene (reference sequence). The CDR3 is 17 residues long. The CDR3 sequence is CASSIIGLRGEGTEAFF. CDR3 nucleotides: TGTGCCAGTAGTATAATAGGTTTAAGGGGAGAGGGGACTGAAGCTTTCTTT.

V usage is TRBV5-6 and J usage is TRBJ1-5, with 12 bases fitting TRBD1. Germline assignment: CDR1 SGHDT and CDR2 YYEEEE. The junction had 6 bases not matched to a gene; V was cut back by 5 bases and J by 6 bases. The CDR3 runs to 15 residues. The CDR3 nucleotides read TGTGCCAGCAGTTACGGGACAGGGGGCAGTCAGCCCCAGCATTTT. Its protein is CASSYGTGGSQPQHF.

The J gene is TRBJ2-5, the V gene TRBV7-3; TRBD2 agrees at 9 bases. Germline V lookup: CDR1 SGHTA, CDR2 FQGTGA. The CDR3 loop spans 18 amino acids. After removal of 1 base from V and 6 bases from J, the junction contained 15 bases not matched to a gene. The CDR3 here is CASSLMFFVCGGGKTQYF. Written as DNA, the CDR3 is TGTGCCAGCAGCTTAATGTTTTTTGTTTGCGGGGGGGGGAAGACCCAGTACTTC.

The chain is built from TRBV27 and TRBJ1-5; 10 positions match TRBD1. From germline, CDR1 is MNHEY and CDR2 SMNVEV (reference sequence). The CDR3 extends over 13 amino acids. Trimming took 5 bases from V and 8 from J; bases not matched to a gene: 3. The CDR3 loop is CASSRDRGEPQHF. In DNA form, the CDR3 reads TGTGCCAGCAGTAGGGACAGGGGCGAGCCCCAGCATTTT.

J is TRBJ2-2 and V is TRBV7-2; no firm D call. Trimming stripped 4 bases from V and 6 bases from J, with 12 bases between. Germline V gene lookup returns CDR1 SGHTA and CDR2 FQGNSA. The CDR3 consists of 14 residues. The CDR3 here is CASSSMAGAGELFF. CDR3 in DNA: TGTGCCAGCAGCTCTATGGCTGGGGCCGGGGAGCTGTTTTTT.

The chain links TRBV6-5 to TRBJ2-1; perhaps TRBD2 as D (7 bases). Germline values: CDR1 MNHEY, CDR2 SVGAGI. The CDR3 consists of 14 residues. V shed 2 bases and J shed 5 bases, with 10 bases lying between them. The CDR3 sequence: CASSYRGADNEQFF. DNA of the CDR3: TGTGCCAGCAGTTACCGGGGGGCCGACAATGAGCAGTTCTTC.

The rearrangement joins TRBV29-1 to TRBJ2-5; 9 bases fit TRBD1. Germline lookup yields CDR1 SQVTM and CDR2 ANQGSEA. The trim removed 6 bases at V and 5 bases at J, leaving 10 bases unmatched. CDR3 length equals 14 residues. CDR3 sequence: CSVAGQGNSETQYF. CDR3 nucleotides: TGCAGCGTCGCGGGACAGGGTAATTCGGAGACCCAGTACTTC.

The chain is built from TRBV11-2 and TRBJ2-3; D is uncertain. Trimming cost V 5 bases and J 2 bases, with 14 bases left between them. The CDR3 totals 15 residues. Per germline, CDR1 SGHAT and CDR2 FQNNGV. The CDR3 loop reads CASSPQSDLTDTQYF. The DNA for the CDR3 is TGTGCCAGCAGCCCCCAATCTGACCTCACAGATACGCAGTATTTT.

The chain combines TRBV5-1 with TRBJ1-5, with D perhaps matching TRBD1 (5 bases). Trimming removed 1 base from V and 1 base from J, with 9 bases in between. Per germline, CDR1 SGHRS and CDR2 YFSETQ. The CDR3 extends over 15 amino acids. The CDR3 bases are TGCGCCAGCAGCTTGCAGGGAGGGAGCAATCAGCCCCAGCATTTT. This translates into CASSLQGGSNQPQHF.